This is a list of T cell receptor beta chains from one sample in a study of cytomegalovirus exposure and HLA in healthy donors. Assay: immunoSEQ multiplex PCR; the TCRdb copy retains only in-frame clones and omits some. The table has over 130,000 clones, approximately 80% seen once. The sequenced sample was PBMCs. These receptors originate from a man aged 35 to 55 in good health and CMV-seronegative. CDR3s include the opening cysteine and the closing phenylalanine or tryptophan. Fields, in order: V gene, clone size, D gene, J gene, CDR3 protein, CDR3 DNA. D genes are given only for firm matches. Size tells how often a clone was seen (once, few, many) or the class of an expanded clone, and some rows leave it out.

TRBV19	NA	TRBD1	TRBJ1-1	CASSDWDRGLTEAFF	TGTGCCAGTAGTGACTGGGACAGGGGGCTCACTGAAGCTTTCTTT
TRBV5-1	NA	NA	TRBJ2-3	CASSTTPHTDTQYF	TGCGCCAGCAGCACGACACCCCACACAGATACGCAGTATTTT
TRBV2	NA	TRBD2	TRBJ2-3	CASNSGGLAVLYTDTQYF	TGTGCCAGCAACTCCGGGGGACTAGCGGTTCTCTACACAGATACGCAGTATTTT
TRBV2	NA	NA	TRBJ1-1	CASSVAGERMNTEAFF	TGTGCCAGCAGTGTCGCAGGGGAGAGGATGAACACTGAAGCTTTCTTT
TRBV5-1	NA	NA	TRBJ1-1	CASSLISGTEAFF	TGCGCCAGCAGCTTGATTTCAGGCACTGAAGCTTTCTTT
TRBV6-1	NA	NA	TRBJ2-7	CASRDAGEQYF	TGTGCCAGCAGGGACGCGGGGGAGCAGTACTTC
TRBV18	NA	TRBD2	TRBJ2-3	CASSPTLAGGQGTQYF	TGTGCCAGCTCACCGACACTAGCGGGGGGGCAAGGTACGCAGTATTTT
TRBV7-9	NA	TRBD2	TRBJ2-1	CASSPTSGGAHNEQFF	TGTGCCAGCAGCCCCACTAGCGGGGGGGCCCACAATGAGCAGTTCTTC
TRBV14	NA	NA	TRBJ1-1	CASSPNRNTEAFF	TGTGCCAGCAGCCCTAACAGGAACACTGAAGCTTTCTTT
TRBV28	NA	TRBD2	TRBJ2-5	CASSSSSQAGAGETQYF	TGTGCCAGCAGTTCATCTTCCCAAGCGGGAGCGGGAGAGACCCAGTACTTC
TRBV27	once	NA	TRBJ2-1	CASSPDLAPSGEQFF	TGTGCCAGCAGTCCTGACTTGGCTCCCTCTGGTGAGCAGTTCTTC
TRBV18	NA	TRBD1	TRBJ1-2	CASSPSGTANYGYTF	TGTGCCAGCTCACCTTCCGGGACAGCAAACTATGGCTACACCTTC
TRBV18	few	TRBD2	TRBJ2-7	CASSPPREGTYEQYF	TGTGCCAGCTCACCACCCCGGGAGGGGACCTACGAGCAGTACTTC
TRBV5-6	few	TRBD1	TRBJ1-1	CASGGQAFEAFF	TGTGCCAGCGGTGGACAGGCGTTTGAAGCTTTCTTT
TRBV9	NA	NA	TRBJ2-2	CASSGLIAGELFF	TGTGCCAGCAGCGGACTAATCGCTGGGGAGCTGTTTTTT
TRBV28	NA	NA	TRBJ1-1	CASSSPRVLNTEAFF	TGTGCCAGCAGTTCCCCACGGGTATTGAACACTGAAGCTTTCTTT
TRBV10-3	NA	NA	TRBJ2-7	CAISRGYEQYF	TGTGCCATCAGTCGCGGGTACGAGCAGTACTTC
TRBV19	NA	NA	TRBJ2-5	CASSMVLGGGPGETQYF	TGTGCCAGTAGTATGGTTTTAGGGGGGGGGCCGGGAGAGACCCAGTACTTC
TRBV5-1	NA	NA	TRBJ2-7	CASSWGFTYEQYF	TGCGCCAGCAGCTGGGGCTTCACCTACGAGCAGTACTTC
TRBV11-2	NA	TRBD2	TRBJ2-7	CASSSWTSGKEYEQYF	TGTGCCAGCAGCTCCTGGACTAGCGGGAAGGAGTACGAGCAGTACTTC
TRBV9	NA	NA	TRBJ2-7	CASSVARFDEQYF	TGTGCCAGCAGCGTAGCCAGGTTCGACGAGCAGTACTTC
TRBV7-2	once	NA	TRBJ1-5	CASSLVVADQPQHF	TGTGCCAGCAGCTTAGTGGTGGCGGATCAGCCCCAGCATTTT
TRBV10-3	NA	NA	TRBJ2-5	CAISESETQYF	TGTGCCATCAGTGAATCGGAGACCCAGTACTTC
TRBV10-2	NA	NA	TRBJ2-7	CASSENVAYEQYF	TGCGCCAGCAGTGAGAACGTAGCCTACGAGCAGTACTTC
TRBV19	NA	NA	TRBJ1-5	CASSSRDNQPQHF	TGTGCCAGTAGTAGCAGGGATAATCAGCCCCAGCATTTT
TRBV7-9	NA	NA	TRBJ2-7	CASSLANKGQQYF	TGTGCCAGCAGCTTAGCCAATAAGGGGCAGCAGTACTTC
TRBV10-1	NA	TRBD2	TRBJ2-2	CASRPSGDTGELFF	TGCGCCAGCAGACCTAGCGGGGACACCGGGGAGCTGTTTTTT
TRBV14	NA	NA	TRBJ2-1	CASSQDGDSPFNEQFF	TGTGCCAGCAGCCAAGATGGAGACTCGCCCTTCAATGAGCAGTTCTTC
TRBV10-3	NA	NA	TRBJ1-5	CAISGGGNSNQPQHF	TGTGCCATCAGTGGAGGGGGAAATAGCAATCAGCCCCAGCATTTT
TRBV5-5	NA	TRBD2	TRBJ2-5	CASSSTGREEQYF	TGTGCCAGCAGCTCGACTGGCCGGGAGGAGCAGTACTTC